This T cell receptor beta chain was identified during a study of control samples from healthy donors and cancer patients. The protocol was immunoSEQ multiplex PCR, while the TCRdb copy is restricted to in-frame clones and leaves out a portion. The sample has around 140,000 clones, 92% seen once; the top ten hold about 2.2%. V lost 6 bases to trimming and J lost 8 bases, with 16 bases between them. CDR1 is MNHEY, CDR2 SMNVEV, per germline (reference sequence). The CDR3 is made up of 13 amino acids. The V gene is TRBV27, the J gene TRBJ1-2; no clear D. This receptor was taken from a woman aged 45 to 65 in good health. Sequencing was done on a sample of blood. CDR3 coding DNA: TGTGCCAGCAGGCTAGACGGCGACAAAGGCTACACCTTC. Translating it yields CASRLDGDKGYTF.